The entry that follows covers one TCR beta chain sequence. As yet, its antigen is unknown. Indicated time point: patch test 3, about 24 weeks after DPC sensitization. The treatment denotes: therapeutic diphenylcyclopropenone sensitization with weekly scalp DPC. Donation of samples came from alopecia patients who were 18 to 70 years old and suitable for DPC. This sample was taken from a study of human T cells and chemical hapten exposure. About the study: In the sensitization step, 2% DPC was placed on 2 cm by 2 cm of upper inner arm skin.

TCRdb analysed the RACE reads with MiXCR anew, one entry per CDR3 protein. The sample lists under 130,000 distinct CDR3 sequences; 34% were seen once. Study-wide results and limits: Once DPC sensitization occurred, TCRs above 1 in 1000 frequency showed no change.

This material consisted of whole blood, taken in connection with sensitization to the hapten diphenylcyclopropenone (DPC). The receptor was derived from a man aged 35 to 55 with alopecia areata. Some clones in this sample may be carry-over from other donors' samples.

The CDR3 loop is CASSVMWGTSGPTDTQYF. The CDR3 DNA is TGTGCCAGCAGCGTAATGTGGGGGACTAGCGGTCCCACAGATACGCAGTATTTT. The chain uses TRBV9 and TRBJ2-3; 11 positions match TRBD2. Looked up from germline, CDR1 is SGDLS and CDR2 is YYNGEE. The CDR3 extends over 18 amino acids. The trim removed 1 base at V and 2 bases at J, leaving 9 bases unmatched.